The text below deals with one T cell receptor (beta chain). Its antigen is currently not known. Base qualities are not recorded, but no much larger clone differs from it by a single base. The CDR3 covers 17 residues, taking in both the cysteine and the phenylalanine. The retained sequence is limited to the CDR3, 51 bases, with the frame set at the first base. CDR1 and CDR2 are read off the germline V gene as LGHNA and YNFKEQ. V and J are truncated by 3 bases and 6 bases respectively, leaving an intervening sequence of 21 bases. Separate from the roughly 700-subject first cohort, the validation cohort of 120 subjects was the group to which the donors belonged. The data derive from a study of cytomegalovirus exposure and HLA in healthy donors (dated by TCRdb to about 2017). For the wider study: According to a later analysis, the 110 or so validation repertoires were produced on the same platform as the 666 repertoires of the first cohort. To predict cytomegalovirus infection status, the study brought together high-throughput TCR immunosequencing, statistical association of individual TCRs with disease status, and machine learning. The study was designed to test whether signatures of past pathogen exposure could be identified by cataloging public T cell receptors. Along with the roughly 670-subject first cohort, a separate validation cohort of over a hundred different subjects was used.

Libraries were made using the immunoSEQ multiplex PCR assay. As for how the authors treated the data: A statistical classification framework was built for diagnosing cytomegalovirus status from the catalog of TCR beta chain sequences. TCRdb took this table from immuneACCESS and kept in-frame rearrangements with V and J called. Such tables lack part of the clones; where checked against another copy, unresolved V genes explain under half of the gap, and the rest is unexplained. That table gives V, J and clone size, and the DNA gave D and trimming. This sample holds roughly 120,000 clones; about 91% were observed only once. More than 1.5% of the sample belongs to the ten largest clones. Overall study results and their limits: In a later analysis, TCRs clustered in the first cohort were found to also tend to co-occur in the 100 to 150 validation repertoires, with 90% to 95% of cluster scores above 0. In both the original and validation cohorts, the classifier was reported to diagnose cytomegalovirus status with high specificity and sensitivity. Across donors, most TCR sequences were observed very rarely, whereas some public TCRs were present in many individuals. The authors suggested that the approach could potentially be generalized to other disease states and immunological phenotypes. A few of the identified cytomegalovirus-associated TCR beta chains were confirmed in vitro to be specific for cytomegalovirus antigens. The study listed 150 to 200 TCR beta chains as associated with cytomegalovirus. All 120 or so repertoires were used to score co-occurrence in the validation cohort in a later analysis, because that analysis had no HLA typing for the cohort.

The receptor was isolated from a man between 18 and 29 years old in good health and CMV-seronegative. The source material was PBMCs. The sequence joins TRBV4-2 to TRBJ2-1; matching of 5 bases hints at TRBD1 as the D gene. The bases are TGTGCCAGCAGCCACCCCAACGCCCTAAGCGACAGCAATGAGCAGTTCTTC. Its translation reads: CASSHPNALSDSNEQFF.